The TCR beta chain under discussion was sequenced for a study of blood T cell repertoires in COVID-19. In the study overall: Both acute and convalescent COVID-19 samples were obtained from the United States, Italy and Spain. Sample material is recorded as cDNA or gDNA derived from T cells, B-cell-depleted T cells, or PBMCs.

Germline lookup yields CDR1 SGHRS and CDR2 YFSETQ. The V and J ends lost 4 bases and 3 bases respectively, with 10 bases between them. The CDR3 is 14 amino acids. Per the study methods: Cell counts per sample came from amplifying reference gene primers. Repertoires were generated with immunoSEQ multiplex PCR, while TCRdb's copy carries only in-frame clones and drops some. Clone size and the V and J calls come from that table; the DNA yielded D and trimming. This table holds roughly 140,000 clones, around 87% found once. The clonotype originates from a human donor in a cohort sampled during active COVID-19. The chain links TRBV5-1 to TRBJ1-4; a weak D match, TRBD1 (5 bases). Sequencing was performed on peripheral blood. The CDR3 loop is CASSRGTANEKLFF. DNA for the CDR3: TGCGCCAGCAGCAGGGGTACGGCTAATGAAAAACTGTTTTTT.